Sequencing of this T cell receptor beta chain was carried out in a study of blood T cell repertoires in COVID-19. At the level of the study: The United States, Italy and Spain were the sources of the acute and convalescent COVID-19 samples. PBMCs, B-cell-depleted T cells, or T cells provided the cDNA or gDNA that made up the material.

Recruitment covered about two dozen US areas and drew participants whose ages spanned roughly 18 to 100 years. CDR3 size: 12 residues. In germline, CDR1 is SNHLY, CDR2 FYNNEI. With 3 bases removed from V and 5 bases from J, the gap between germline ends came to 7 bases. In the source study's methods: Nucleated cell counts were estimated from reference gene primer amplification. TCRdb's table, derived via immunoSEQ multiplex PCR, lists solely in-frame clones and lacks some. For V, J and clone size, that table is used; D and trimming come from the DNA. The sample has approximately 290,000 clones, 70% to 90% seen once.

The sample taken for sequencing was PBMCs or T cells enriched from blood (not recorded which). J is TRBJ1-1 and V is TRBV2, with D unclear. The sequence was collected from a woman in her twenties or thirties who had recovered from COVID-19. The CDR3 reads CASSDPRTEAFF. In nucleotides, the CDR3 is TGTGCCAGCAGTGACCCCCGGACTGAAGCTTTCTTT.